What follows are 5 T cell receptor beta chains derived from one specimen sequenced in a study of identical twins. Using its own MiXCR run on the 5' RACE reads, TCRdb lists one record per CDR3 protein. The sample gives about 900,000 distinct CDR3 sequences, 9% to 15% of which show up once; 1.5% to 2% is in the top ten. This same sample was also taken into another study, of yellow fever vaccine responses in identical twins.

The sequenced sample consisted of PBMCs. The receptors here all came from a woman aged 18-30 years in good health.

The chain employs TRBV2 and TRBJ1-2; 8 bases fit TRBD1. V was pared by 2 bases and J by 4 bases, with 3 bases of the junction left unmatched. This CDR3 spans 14 amino acids. CDR1 and CDR2 (germline): SNHLY, FYNNEI. The CDR3: CASSEQGASYGYTF. Written as DNA, the CDR3 is TGTGCCAGCAGTGAACAGGGGGCTAGCTATGGCTACACCTTC.

This clonotype was observed many times. The CDR3 is CASSSTGRLGGYTF. CDR3 nucleotide sequence: TGTGCCAGCAGCTCGACAGGGAGATTGGGGGGCTACACCTTC. The chain couples TRBV12-3 or TRBV12-4 to TRBJ1-2; 7 bases match TRBD1. With 6 bases clipped from V and 8 bases from J, the junction kept 12 bases outside the gene matches. CDR3 length: 14 residues.

The chain couples TRBV5-1 to TRBJ2-7; 7 bases align to TRBD2. V shed 5 bases and J 3 bases; nucleotides not matched to a gene: 8. CDR1 SGHRS and CDR2 YFSETQ come from the germline V gene. The CDR3 totals 14 residues. CDR3 DNA sequence: TGCGCCAGCAGTTCCCGGACTAGGGACTACGAGCAGTACTTC. Translation: CASSSRTRDYEQYF.

The chain employs TRBV29-1 and TRBJ2-2, with 10 nucleotides matching TRBD2. The J segment lost 7 bases and the V segment lost 3 bases, leaving 11 bases of the junction unmatched. CDR3 length: 16 amino acids. CDR1 is SQVTM and CDR2 is ANQGSEA in the germline V gene. This chain's CDR3 is CSVEIPSGSRIGELFF. CDR3 DNA sequence: TGCAGCGTTGAGATTCCTAGCGGGAGTAGGATCGGGGAGCTGTTTTTT.

This clonotype was found many times. As DNA, the CDR3 is TGTGCCAGCAGACAACAGACCTTTAGCACTGAAGCTTTCTTT. This translates into CASRQQTFSTEAFF. V usage is TRBV12-3 or TRBV12-4 and J usage is TRBJ1-1; D is unresolved. The CDR3 totals 14 residues. V was cut by 6 bases and J by 4 bases, with 15 bases left in between.